Below are 21 T cell receptor beta chains sequenced from a single sample in a study of control samples from healthy donors and cancer patients. Profiled with immunoSEQ multiplex PCR; TCRdb holds only in-frame clones, not every one. The data show about 59,000 clones, approximately 89% seen once. The source material was PBMCs. The receptors were gathered from a woman in her sixties or seventies with lung cancer.

The rearrangement uses TRBV5-6 and TRBJ1-3; 8 nucleotides match TRBD1. Looked up from germline, CDR1 is SGHDT and CDR2 is YYEEEE. The CDR3 consists of 17 residues. Trimming cost V 3 bases and J 4 bases; bases outside gene matches: 12. CDR3 amino acids: CASSSPSRTGSGNTIYF. For the CDR3, the DNA is TGTGCCAGCAGCTCGCCCTCCCGGACAGGGTCAGGAAACACCATATATTTT.

V gene TRBV5-1 combines with J gene TRBJ1-3, with 9 positions matching TRBD1. The CDR3 contains 15 residues. Germline V gene sequence: CDR1 SGHRS, CDR2 YFSETQ. V shed 1 base, J shed 4 bases, and the junction held 3 bases outside the gene matches. The CDR3 DNA follows: TGCGCCAGCAGCTTGACCGGGACAGGGGGAAACACCATATATTTT. This codes for CASSLTGTGGNTIYF.

The rearrangement uses TRBV21-1 and TRBJ2-1; the table assigns TRBD2, which was not confirmed against the DNA. TRBV21-1 counts as a pseudogene. CDR3 length: 16 residues. The CDR3 nucleotides are TGTGCCAGCAGCTCCAAGGGACTAGCGGGGGGCAATGAGCAGTTCTTC. It translates to CASSSKGLAGGNEQFF.

This chain links TRBV11-2 with TRBJ2-7; TRBD2 matches 11 bases. The germline V gene encodes CDR1 SGHAT and CDR2 FQNNGV. Losses at the gene ends were 5 bases for V and 7 bases for J; bases not matched to a gene: 10. The CDR3 totals 15 residues. The CDR3 spells CASSRQGLAVLEQYF. The CDR3 nucleotides read TGTGCCAGCAGCAGGCAGGGACTAGCGGTTTTGGAGCAGTACTTC.

V is TRBV19 and J is TRBJ1-1; 7 bases match TRBD1. Germline assignment: CDR1 LNHDA and CDR2 SQIVND (reference sequence). J gave up 4 bases and V 6 bases, and 5 bases lay outside the gene matches. CDR3 length: 13 amino acids. Written as DNA, the CDR3 is TGTGCCAGTAGGACAGGGTTGAGCACTGAAGCTTTCTTT. This translates into CASRTGLSTEAFF.

The rearrangement uses TRBV27 and TRBJ1-5; 8 nucleotides line up with TRBD1. After removal of 6 bases from V and 2 bases from J, the junction contained 6 bases not matched to a gene. The CDR3 runs to 15 residues. The germline V gene encodes CDR1 MNHEY and CDR2 SMNVEV (reference sequence). The CDR3 DNA reads TGTGCCAGCAGGCCAGCGGACAGGGGCAATCAGCCCCAGCATTTT. As protein: CASRPADRGNQPQHF.

The J gene is TRBJ1-1, the V gene TRBV28; D is undetermined. Germline V gives CDR1 MDHEN, CDR2 SYDVKM. CDR3 size: 14 residues. V gave up 3 bases and J gave up 0 bases, with 8 bases separating them. As DNA, the CDR3 is TGTGCCAGCAGTTTTGGCAGTCTGAACACTGAAGCTTTCTTT. Its translation is CASSFGSLNTEAFF.

The rearrangement joins TRBV15 to TRBJ1-1, with D unclear. V lost 0 bases to trimming and J lost 11 bases, with 16 bases between them. Germline V gene data show CDR1 as LNHNV and CDR2 as YYDKDF (reference sequence). CDR3 length: 14 residues. This CDR3 is CATSRESRANAAFF. DNA of the CDR3: TGTGCCACCAGCAGAGAAAGTAGGGCCAACGCGGCTTTCTTT.

V and J are TRBV3-1 (or the pseudogene TRBV3-2) and TRBJ1-2; 10 nucleotides agree with TRBD1. Germline assignment: CDR1 LGHDT and CDR2 YNNKEL (reference sequence). This CDR3 has 16 amino acids. The junction had 8 bases not matched to a gene; V was cut back by 0 bases and J by 7 bases. CDR3 sequence (DNA): TGTGCCAGCAGCCAAGATTTGGGGACAGGGGAGTTTGGCTACACCTTC. As protein: CASSQDLGTGEFGYTF.

The chain combines TRBV7-9 with TRBJ1-1; 12 bases fit TRBD1. The CDR3 covers 13 residues. V dropped 4 bases and J dropped 10; count of bases not matched to a gene: 4. The germline gives CDR1 SEHNR, CDR2 FQNEAQ (reference sequence). The CDR3 spells CASSSGQGARAFF. As DNA, the CDR3 is TGTGCCAGCAGCTCGGGACAGGGGGCGAGAGCTTTCTTT.

This chain links TRBV29-1 with TRBJ1-3; D is possibly TRBD1 (5 bases). Germline loops: CDR1 SQVTM, CDR2 ANQGSEA. V lost 4 bases and J lost 2, with 12 bases in between. The CDR3 covers 14 residues. CDR3 in DNA: TGCAGCGTTGGCGAAACAGGTCCTGGAAACACCATATATTTT. This codes for CSVGETGPGNTIYF.

Regarding this clone: Other DNA sequences of this sample code for an identical CDR3. The V and J genes are TRBV19 and TRBJ1-1; D remains unclear. CDR1 is LNHDA and CDR2 is SQIVND in the germline V gene (reference sequence). The CDR3 covers 13 residues. V lost 4 bases and J lost 0, with 6 bases in between. The CDR3 region has the DNA TGTGCCAGTAGTAGCCAGGTGAACACTGAAGCTTTCTTT. As protein: CASSSQVNTEAFF.

This chain links TRBV10-3 with TRBJ1-1; 8 positions match TRBD1. Germline assignment: CDR1 ENHRY and CDR2 SYGVKD. This CDR3 has 13 residues. After removal of 6 bases from V and 3 bases from J, the junction contained 3 bases not matched to a gene. DNA for the CDR3: TGTGCCATCAGGGGACAGGAGGACACTGAAGCTTTCTTT. Protein sequence: CAIRGQEDTEAFF.

The V gene is TRBV11-1, the J gene TRBJ1-2; 8 bases align to TRBD1. The CDR3 consists of 13 residues. Trimming removed 6 bases from V and 8 bases from J; junction bases left unmatched: 8. The germline CDR1 and CDR2 sequences are SGHAT and FQDESV (reference sequence). Here the CDR3 reads CASSHPGGEGYTF. In nucleotides, the CDR3 is TGTGCCAGCAGTCATCCAGGGGGCGAAGGCTACACCTTC.

CDR3 in DNA: TGTGCCAGCATTGGGCCGGGACAGGGTAAGAATGAGCAGTTCTTC. It specifies CASIGPGQGKNEQFF. The rearrangement joins TRBV28 to TRBJ2-1; 9 nucleotides line up with TRBD1. The CDR3 loop spans 15 amino acids. The J segment lost 7 bases and the V segment lost 7 bases, leaving 11 bases of the junction unmatched. Germline CDR1 and CDR2: MDHEN and SYDVKM.

This clone was detected a few times. This chain uses TRBV2 with TRBJ2-1; 11 positions agree with TRBD1. V lost 6 bases, J lost 9 bases, and 7 bases stayed unmatched. CDR3 length: 14 residues. The germline V gene has CDR1 SNHLY and CDR2 FYNNEI. CDR3 coding DNA: TGTGCCAGCAGCGGGACAGGGGGTGAAGGTGAGCAGTTCTTC. It yields the protein CASSGTGGEGEQFF.

Comment on this clone: A read error may produce the germline difference seen at one junction end. This chain uses TRBV9 with TRBJ2-3; 7 nucleotides align to TRBD1. From germline, CDR1 is SGDLS and CDR2 YYNGEE. This CDR3 region has 13 residues. CDR3: CASRVGGRGTQYF. CDR3 DNA sequence: TGTGCCAGCAGGGTAGGGGGCCGGGGTACGCAGTATTTT. Looking up the rest from reference TRBV9 and TRBJ2-3 gives the full variable domain: DSGVTQTPKHLITATGQRVTLRCSPRSGDLSVYWYQQSLDQGLQFLIQYYNGEERAKGNILERFSAQQFPDLHSELNLSSLELGDSALYFCASRVGGRGTQYFGPGTRLTVL.

As regards this clone: This same CDR3 is encoded by further DNA sequences in the sample. This chain joins TRBV5-1 and TRBJ1-3, with D hard to call. Germline-derived CDR1 and CDR2 are SGHRS and YFSETQ. The V gene lost 0 bases and the J gene lost 3 bases, with 7 bases spanning the gap. The CDR3 covers 14 residues. This CDR3 reads CASSLAGYGNTIYF. The CDR3 nucleotides are TGCGCCAGCAGCTTGGCGGGTTATGGAAACACCATATATTTT.

The chain carries TRBV6-5 and TRBJ1-2, with 8 bases aligning to TRBD1. The V gene's germline CDR1 is MNHEY and CDR2 SVGAGI. This CDR3 has 15 amino acids. V lost 10 bases to trimming and J lost 4 bases; unmatched junction nucleotides: 14. As DNA, the CDR3 is TGTGCCACCTATCAGTGGCAGGGGGCCGGCTATGGCTACACCTTC. Amino acid sequence: CATYQWQGAGYGYTF.

The chain joins TRBV6-5 to TRBJ2-1, with D perhaps TRBD1 (5 bases). The germline V gene encodes CDR1 MNHEY and CDR2 SVGAGI. V was pared by 8 bases and J by 1 base, with 15 bases between. This CDR3 contains 15 residues. The CDR3 coding sequence is TGTGCCAGCGTGGGGCAGTCTCGGTCCTACAATGAGCAGTTCTTC. Translation: CASVGQSRSYNEQFF.

On this clone: A much larger clone differs by one base, so this may be a read error. Different DNA sequences within this sample yield the same CDR3. The chain carries TRBV10-3 and TRBJ2-1; a possible D gene is TRBD1 (9 bases). The CDR3 loop spans 17 amino acids. Germline V gene data show CDR1 as ENHRY and CDR2 as SYGVKD. Trimming took 6 bases from V and 7 from J, leaving 25 bases between them. The CDR3 spells CAIREGGGGTGSNEQFF. CDR3 nucleotide sequence: TGTGCCATCAGGGAGGGGGGCGGGGGGACAGGGTCGAATGAGCAGTTCTTC.